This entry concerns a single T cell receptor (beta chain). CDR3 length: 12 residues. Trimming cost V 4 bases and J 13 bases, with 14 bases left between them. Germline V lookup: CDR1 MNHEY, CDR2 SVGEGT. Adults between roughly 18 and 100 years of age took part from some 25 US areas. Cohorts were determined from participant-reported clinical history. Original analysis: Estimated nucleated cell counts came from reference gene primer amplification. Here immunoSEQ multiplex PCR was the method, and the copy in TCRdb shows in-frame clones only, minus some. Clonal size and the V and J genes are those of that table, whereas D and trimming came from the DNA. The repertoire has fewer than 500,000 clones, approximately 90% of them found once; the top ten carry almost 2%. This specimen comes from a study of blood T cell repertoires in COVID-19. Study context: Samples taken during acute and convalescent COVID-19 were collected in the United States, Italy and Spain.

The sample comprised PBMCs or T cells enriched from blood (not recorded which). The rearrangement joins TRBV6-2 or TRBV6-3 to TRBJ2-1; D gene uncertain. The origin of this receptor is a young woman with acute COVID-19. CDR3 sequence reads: CASSLSRWPQFF. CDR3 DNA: TGTGCCAGCAGTTTGTCCCGTTGGCCACAGTTCTTC.